These T cell receptor beta chains were read from a single sample in a study of T-cell reconstitution after alpha-beta-depleted transplantation in children. TCRdb reprocessed the PCR reads with MiXCR, giving one entry per CDR3 protein. The sample shows about 600,000 distinct CDR3 sequences, under 30% of them seen only once. Specimen: PBMCs, mostly from graft donor cells, collected 360 days after TCRalphabeta/CD19-depleted stem cell transplant. Receptors originate from a boy in the first two years of life who had a stem cell transplant for acute myeloid leukemia, so the T cells may come from the graft donor. Each CDR3 is given with its conserved first and last residue.

v_gene: TRBV7-2; len: 14; CDR3aa: CASSLETANSPLHF
v_gene: TRBV19; len: 12; CDR3aa: CASSIGANEQFF
v_gene: TRBV29-1; len: 14; CDR3aa: CSVEDPTSQPMEFF
v_gene: TRBV12-3/TRBV12-4; len: 14; CDR3aa: CASKPGQGYYGYTF
v_gene: TRBV9; len: 13; CDR3aa: CASSVVPRDEQYF
v_gene: TRBV15; len: 16; CDR3aa: CATSRERSSGANVLTF
v_gene: TRBV6-5; len: 16; CDR3aa: CASSYGGTRISQGQFF
v_gene: TRBV20-1; len: 14; CDR3aa: CSASPLGAGHEQFF
v_gene: TRBV7-2; len: 17; CDR3aa: CASSPGLAGGQLDTQYF
v_gene: TRBV15; len: 13; CDR3aa: CATSRKGYNEQFF
v_gene: TRBV29-1; len: 13; CDR3aa: CSVEYSGANVLTF
v_gene: TRBV20-1; len: 17; CDR3aa: CSALGRGGPLRTDTQYF
v_gene: TRBV28; len: 16; CDR3aa: CASSTHRQGVTGELFF
v_gene: TRBV6-5; len: 12; CDR3aa: CASSYGANEQFF
v_gene: TRBV20-1; len: 16; CDR3aa: CSARDPGTGVADEQFF
v_gene: TRBV7-9; len: 17; CDR3aa: CASSSPQAGELLNEQFF
v_gene: TRBV20-1; len: 18; CDR3aa: CSARDDTPLIGDNSPLHF
v_gene: TRBV12-3/TRBV12-4; len: 15; CDR3aa: CASSLAVGTLEKLFF
v_gene: TRBV7-3; len: 15; CDR3aa: CASSRSGGPTDTQYF
v_gene: TRBV4-3; len: 12; CDR3aa: CASSLRGREAFF
v_gene: TRBV9; len: 15; CDR3aa: CASSVEGTGKTEAFF
v_gene: TRBV12-3/TRBV12-4; len: 13; CDR3aa: CASSIDTHQPQHF
v_gene: TRBV6-5; len: 15; CDR3aa: CASSYDRDITDTQYF
v_gene: TRBV5-1; len: 15; CDR3aa: CASRYIAGYEDTQYF
v_gene: TRBV5-6; len: 16; CDR3aa: CASSLIGLNPRETQYF
v_gene: TRBV9; len: 14; CDR3aa: CASSVGQGTDTQYF
v_gene: TRBV5-1; len: 16; CDR3aa: CASSFTGTGGRNEQFF
v_gene: TRBV6-6; len: 12; CDR3aa: CASSYELVEQYF
v_gene: TRBV3-1; len: 15; CDR3aa: CASSPIAGGINEQFF
v_gene: TRBV9; len: 16; CDR3aa: CASSIRTSGGAGEQFF
v_gene: TRBV12-5; len: 14; CDR3aa: CASGPGTEYNEQFF
v_gene: TRBV15; len: 14; CDR3aa: CATSSPGVTDTQYF
v_gene: TRBV20-1; len: 14; CDR3aa: CSAPPAGAQGTQYF
v_gene: TRBV6-5; len: 15; CDR3aa: CASSYSPANTGELFF
v_gene: TRBV19; len: 13; CDR3aa: CASRRTSGNEQFF